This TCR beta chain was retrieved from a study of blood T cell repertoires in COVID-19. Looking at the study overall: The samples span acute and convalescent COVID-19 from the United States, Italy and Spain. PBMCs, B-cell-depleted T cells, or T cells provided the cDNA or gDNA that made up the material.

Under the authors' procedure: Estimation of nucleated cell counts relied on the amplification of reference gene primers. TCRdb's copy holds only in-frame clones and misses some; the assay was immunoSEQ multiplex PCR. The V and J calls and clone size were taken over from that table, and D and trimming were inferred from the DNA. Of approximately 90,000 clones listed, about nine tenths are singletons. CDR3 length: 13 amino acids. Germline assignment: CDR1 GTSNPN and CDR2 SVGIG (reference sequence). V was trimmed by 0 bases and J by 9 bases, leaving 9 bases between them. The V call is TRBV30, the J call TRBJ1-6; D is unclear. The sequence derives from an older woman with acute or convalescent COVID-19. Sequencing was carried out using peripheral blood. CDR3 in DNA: TGTGCCTGGAGTGTACCGAACAGTTCACCCCTCCACTTT. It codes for CAWSVPNSSPLHF.